This is a list of T cell receptor beta chains from one sample in a study of blood T cell repertoires in COVID-19. Data came from immunoSEQ multiplex PCR; TCRdb stores just in-frame clones and leaves some out. The table lists under 40,000 clones, approximately 80% of them singletons. Sequenced material: peripheral blood. Source of these receptors: a woman aged 55-69 years with acute or convalescent COVID-19. The CDR3 runs from the conserved cysteine through the conserved F or W. Fields, in order: D gene, J gene, clone size, V gene, CDR3 DNA, CDR3 protein. A D gene is named only where the DNA matches it firmly. Some rows mark clone size as missing; the rest say once, few, many or name a class of expanded clone.

>NA|TRBJ2-7|few|TRBV11-2
TGTGCCAGCAGCTTAGGGACATTATACGAGCAGTACTTC
CASSLGTLYEQYF
>TRBD1|TRBJ1-2|NA|TRBV10-2
TGCGCCAGCAGTGAGTCTACGGGACAGGGGTCTCCTAACTATGGCTACACCTTC
CASSESTGQGSPNYGYTF
>NA|TRBJ2-3|NA|TRBV7-3
TGTGCCAGCAGCTTAAAAGGGGGAGATACGCAGTATTTT
CASSLKGGDTQYF
>TRBD2|TRBJ2-7|NA|TRBV9
TGTGCCAGCAGCCCCAGACGGACTAGCGGGCGGTCCTACGAGCAGTACTTC
CASSPRRTSGRSYEQYF
>TRBD2|TRBJ2-2|NA|TRBV5-1
TGCGCCAGCAGCTTGTCTGCGGGGGGGAACACCGGGGAGCTGTTTTTT
CASSLSAGGNTGELFF
>NA|TRBJ2-6|few|TRBV7-9
TGTGCCAGCAGCTTAGGATTAGGGCAGGGGAATGGGGCCAACGTCCTGACTTTC
CASSLGLGQGNGANVLTF
>NA|TRBJ2-3|few|TRBV10-1
TGCGCCAGCAGTGAGTCGACAGGCACAGATACGCAGTATTTT
CASSESTGTDTQYF
>NA|TRBJ1-2|NA|TRBV14
TGTGCCAGCAGCTCCGGAGGCAATCACTATGGCTACACCTTC
CASSSGGNHYGYTF
>NA|TRBJ2-7|NA|TRBV5-1
TGCGCCAGCAGCTCACAGGGGGGGAACGAGCAGTACTTC
CASSSQGGNEQYF
>TRBD1|TRBJ1-2|large|TRBV5-5
TGTGCCAGCAGCCGACAGGGAGGCATTGATTCTAGTTTCTATGGCTACACCTTC
CASSRQGGIDSSFYGYTF
>TRBD1|TRBJ1-5|NA|TRBV7-8
TGTGCCAGCAGCCCAGGGGGGAACCAGCCCCAGCATTTT
CASSPGGNQPQHF
>TRBD2|TRBJ2-3|NA|TRBV3-1/TRBV3-2
TGTGCCAGCAGCCTAAGTCTAGCGGGGGGGGATACGCAGTATTTT
CASSLSLAGGDTQYF
>NA|TRBJ1-1|NA|TRBV7-2
TGTGCCAGCAGCCGACTCAGGAACACTGAAGCTTTCTTT
CASSRLRNTEAFF
>NA|TRBJ2-6|NA|TRBV28
TGTGCCAGCAGTTACGACCCACGAGGACACCCCTCTGGTGGGGCCAACGTCCTGACTTTC
CASSYDPRGHPSGGANVLTF
>NA|TRBJ1-4|NA|TRBV12-5
TGTGCTAGTGGTTTTGGAGGGAAAGTTGAAAAACTGTTTTTT
CASGFGGKVEKLFF
>TRBD1|TRBJ2-5|NA|TRBV6-1
TGTGCCAGCAGTGAAGCGATGGGACAGGGGCAAGAGACCCAGTACTTC
CASSEAMGQGQETQYF
>NA|TRBJ1-5|NA|TRBV27
TGTGCCAGCAGTATCAGGGGTTCGGGTCAGCCCCAGCATTTT
CASSIRGSGQPQHF
>TRBD1|TRBJ2-7|NA|TRBV19
TGTGCCAGTAGTCATCGGTCGGGACAGGGGGGCTACGAGCAGTACTTC
CASSHRSGQGGYEQYF